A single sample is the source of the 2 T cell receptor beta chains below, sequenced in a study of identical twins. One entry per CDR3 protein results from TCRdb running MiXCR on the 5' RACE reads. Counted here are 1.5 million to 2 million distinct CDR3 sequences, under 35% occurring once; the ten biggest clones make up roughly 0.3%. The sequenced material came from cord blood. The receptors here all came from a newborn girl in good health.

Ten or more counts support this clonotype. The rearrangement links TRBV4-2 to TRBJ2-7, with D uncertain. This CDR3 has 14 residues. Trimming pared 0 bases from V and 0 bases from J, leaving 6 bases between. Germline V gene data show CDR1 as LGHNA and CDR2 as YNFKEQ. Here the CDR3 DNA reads TGTGCCAGCAGCCAAGAATATAGCTCCTACGAGCAGTACTTC. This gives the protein CASSQEYSSYEQYF.

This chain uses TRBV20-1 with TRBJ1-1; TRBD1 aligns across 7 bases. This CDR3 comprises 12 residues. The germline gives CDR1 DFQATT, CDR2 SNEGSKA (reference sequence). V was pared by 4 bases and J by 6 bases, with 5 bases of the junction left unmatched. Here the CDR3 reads CSATTGRAEAFF. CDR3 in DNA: TGCAGTGCTACGACAGGGAGGGCTGAAGCTTTCTTT.